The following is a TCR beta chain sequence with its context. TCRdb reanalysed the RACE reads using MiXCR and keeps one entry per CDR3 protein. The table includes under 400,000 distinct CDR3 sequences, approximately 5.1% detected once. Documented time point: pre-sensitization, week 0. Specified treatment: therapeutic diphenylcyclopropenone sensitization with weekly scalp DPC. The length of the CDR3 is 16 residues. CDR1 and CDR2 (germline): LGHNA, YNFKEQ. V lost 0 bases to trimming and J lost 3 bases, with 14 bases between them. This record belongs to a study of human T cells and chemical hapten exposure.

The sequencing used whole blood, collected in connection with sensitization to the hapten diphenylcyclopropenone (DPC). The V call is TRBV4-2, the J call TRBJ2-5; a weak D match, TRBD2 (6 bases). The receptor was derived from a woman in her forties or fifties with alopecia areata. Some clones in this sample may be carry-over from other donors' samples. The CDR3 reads CASSQDLGTLKETQYF. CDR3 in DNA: TGTGCCAGCAGCCAAGACTTAGGGACTTTGAAAGAGACCCAGTACTTC.